These 21 T cell receptor beta chains were sequenced from one sample in a study of T-cell memory formation after mild COVID-19. One entry per CDR3 protein results from TCRdb running MiXCR on the 5' RACE reads. The sample has a few hundred thousand distinct CDR3 sequences, over 20% seen once; the top ten hold around 12%. Sequencing was done on a sample of PBMCs or a T cell subset sorted from them (not recorded which). These receptor sequences come from an adult woman who had mild COVID-19 (a few samples of this study predate the infection). Cell type and time point are not known.

This clonotype has only a few counts. The chain links TRBV3-1 to TRBJ2-2; TRBD1 matches at 9 bases. CDR1 LGHDT and CDR2 YNNKEL come from the germline V gene (reference sequence). The CDR3 has 16 residues. Trimming cost V 2 bases and J 4 bases; bases outside gene matches: 5. CDR3 in amino acids: CASSQIQGAGTGELFF. The CDR3 region has the DNA TGTGCCAGCAGCCAAATACAGGGGGCAGGCACCGGGGAGCTGTTTTTT.

The table lists this clonotype with a few counts. V usage is TRBV12-3 or TRBV12-4 and J usage is TRBJ1-6, with D unresolved. The CDR3 length is 15 residues. The V and J ends lost 3 bases and 5 bases respectively, with 11 bases between them. The CDR3 DNA reads as TGTGCCAGCAGTTTCGGTGCGGCAAATAATTCACCCCTCCACTTT. Its protein product is CASSFGAANNSPLHF.

This clonotype has only a few counts. V gene TRBV7-8 combines with J gene TRBJ1-2, with D possibly being TRBD1 (6 bases). The CDR3 sequence is 18 residues long. Germline CDR1 reads SGHVS; CDR2 reads FQNEAQ. V shed 5 bases and J shed 3 bases, with 25 bases lying between them. The CDR3 sequence is CASSLRNGKGEQYYGYTF. DNA for the CDR3: TGTGCCAGCAGCCTACGCAATGGAAAGGGGGAGCAGTACTATGGCTACACCTTC.

There are a few counts of this clonotype. The V call is TRBV27, the J call TRBJ1-1, with D tentatively TRBD1 (6 bases). The V end lost 10 bases, the J end lost 3 bases, and 15 bases lay between the germline ends. Germline values: CDR1 MNHEY, CDR2 SMNVEV (reference sequence). The CDR3 is 13 residues long. This CDR3 reads CATRGQGDTEAFF. As DNA, the CDR3 is TGTGCCACCCGGGGGCAGGGTGACACTGAAGCTTTCTTT.

As for this clonotype: One end of the junction varies from germline; a read error may be responsible. The V call is TRBV12-3 or TRBV12-4, the J call TRBJ2-1; TRBD1 is a possible D gene (6 bases). The CDR3 loop spans 14 amino acids. CDR3 in amino acids: CASRDSATYDEQFF. The CDR3 nucleotides are TGTGCCAGCAGGGACAGTGCGACCTACGATGAGCAGTTCTTC.

The rearrangement uses TRBV7-3 and TRBJ2-3; D ambiguous. The germline V and J ends were trimmed by 5 bases and 0 bases, with 9 bases remaining between them. This CDR3 region has 14 residues. Germline V CDR1 and CDR2: SGHTA, FQGTGA. CDR3 bases: TGTGCCAGCAGCATAAGTCCTAGCACAGATACGCAGTATTTT. Translating gives CASSISPSTDTQYF.

This clonotype has a handful of counts. The DNA for the CDR3 is TGTGCCAGCAGCTCCTCCTGGGTGGAAGGGGCTTTCTTT. Translating gives CASSSSWVEGAFF. This chain links TRBV5-6 with TRBJ1-1; D gene ambiguous. Germline V gene data show CDR1 as SGHDT and CDR2 as YYEEEE. The CDR3 length is 13 residues. V gave up 3 bases and J gave up 11 bases, with 17 bases separating them.

The table lists this clonotype with a few counts. The rearrangement links TRBV24-1 to TRBJ2-1; D gene unclear. Trimming took 1 base from V and 6 from J, leaving 6 bases between them. Per germline, CDR1 KGHDR and CDR2 SFDVKD. The CDR3 loop spans 13 amino acids. CDR3: CATSDFDGNEQFF. Written as DNA, the CDR3 is TGTGCCACCAGTGATTTCGACGGCAATGAGCAGTTCTTC.

This clonotype was seen a few times. The CDR3 nucleotides are TGTGCCAGCAGTGACGGGGGGGGGTACAATGAGCAGTTCTTC. Its protein is CASSDGGGYNEQFF. The V gene is TRBV6-4, the J gene TRBJ2-1, with 7 positions matching TRBD2. The germline V gene encodes CDR1 MRHNA and CDR2 SNTAGT. The CDR3 has 14 amino acids. With V trimmed by 2 bases and J by 4 bases, 2 bases remained unmatched.

Here the CDR3 DNA reads TGCGCCAGCAGCTTAGGGACAGGGGGTTTCTCTGAGGCTGAGCAGTTCTTC. Protein product: CASSLGTGGFSEAEQFF. V and J are TRBV5-1 and TRBJ2-1; TRBD1 matches at 11 bases. The CDR3 runs 17 residues. After removal of 2 bases from V and 9 bases from J, the junction contained 13 bases not matched to a gene. Germline lookup yields CDR1 SGHRS and CDR2 YFSETQ. The complete variable domain, with remaining parts taken from reference TRBV5-1 and TRBJ2-1, reads KAGVTQTPRYLIKTRGQQVTLSCSPISGHRSVSWYQQTPGQGLQFLFEYFSETQRNKGNFPGRFSGRQFSNSRSEMNVSTLELGDSALYLCASSLGTGGFSEAEQFFGPGTRLTVL.

The chain couples TRBV5-1 to TRBJ2-5; 7 bases match TRBD1. The germline gives CDR1 SGHRS, CDR2 YFSETQ. V was clipped by 7 bases and J by 0 bases; unmatched bases: 0. This CDR3 is 12 amino acids long. The CDR3 DNA follows: TGCGCCAGCGGACAGGACCAAGAGACCCAGTACTTC. Its translation is CASGQDQETQYF. The full variable domain, in which reference TRBV5-1 and TRBJ2-5 provide the parts outside the CDR3, is KAGVTQTPRYLIKTRGQQVTLSCSPISGHRSVSWYQQTPGQGLQFLFEYFSETQRNKGNFPGRFSGRQFSNSRSEMNVSTLELGDSALYLCASGQDQETQYFGPGTRLLVL.

This clonotype was counted only a few times. The rearrangement links TRBV7-9 to TRBJ2-7, with unresolved D. Trimming cost V 2 bases and J 5 bases, with 10 bases left between them. This CDR3 region has 13 residues. Germline CDR1 and CDR2: SEHNR and FQNEAQ (reference sequence). DNA for the CDR3: TGTGCCAGCAGCTTAAATGCGTACCACGAGCAGTACTTC. This translates into CASSLNAYHEQYF.

The chain joins TRBV5-1 to TRBJ2-4, with TRBD2 matching 9 bases. Trimming removed 0 bases from V and 8 bases from J; junction bases left unmatched: 6. CDR1 is SGHRS and CDR2 is YFSETQ in the germline V gene. This CDR3 has 15 residues. The CDR3 protein is CASSLDLTSGDIQYF. CDR3 DNA: TGCGCCAGCAGCTTGGATTTGACTAGCGGAGACATTCAGTACTTC. The full variable domain, rest sourced from reference TRBV5-1 and TRBJ2-4, is KAGVTQTPRYLIKTRGQQVTLSCSPISGHRSVSWYQQTPGQGLQFLFEYFSETQRNKGNFPGRFSGRQFSNSRSEMNVSTLELGDSALYLCASSLDLTSGDIQYFGAGTRLSVL.

In its sample, this clonotype was seen a few times. The chain uses TRBV6-2 or TRBV6-3 and TRBJ2-1, with TRBD2 identical over 8 bases. Germline-derived CDR1 and CDR2 are MNHEY and SVGEGT. With V trimmed by 2 bases and J by 0 bases, 9 bases remained unmatched. The CDR3 covers 18 residues. The CDR3, as DNA: TGTGCCAGCAGTTACACAAACTTAGCGGGAACCTCCTACAATGAGCAGTTCTTC. It is translated as CASSYTNLAGTSYNEQFF.

This clonotype was observed a handful of times. The chain combines TRBV20-1 with TRBJ2-3; D perhaps matches TRBD1 (5 bases). V was cut by 0 bases and J by 0 bases, with 13 bases left in between. Per germline, CDR1 DFQATT and CDR2 SNEGSKA (reference sequence). CDR3 length: 16 amino acids. This CDR3 is CSARDSRVSSTDTQYF. The CDR3 nucleotides read TGCAGTGCTAGAGATTCCAGGGTGTCTAGCACAGATACGCAGTATTTT.

CDR3 residues: CASTYTRRGTGYTF. The CDR3 bases are TGTGCCAGCACCTACACCAGGCGGGGGACGGGCTACACCTTC. The genes are TRBV12-3 or TRBV12-4 and TRBJ1-2; weak D call: TRBD1 (5 bases). The CDR3 is 14 residues long. Trimming took off 7 bases at V and 8 bases at J, with 20 bases between the two ends.

The chain employs TRBV6-5 and TRBJ1-4; no clear D. Trimming removed 6 bases from V and 9 bases from J, with 11 bases in between. Looked up from germline, CDR1 is MNHEY and CDR2 is SVGAGI. This CDR3 contains 12 residues. CDR3 sequence: CASSPLGKKLFF. The CDR3, as DNA: TGTGCCAGCAGCCCGCTGGGGAAAAAACTGTTTTTT.

The rearrangement uses TRBV3-1 and TRBJ2-2, with 12 bases lining up with TRBD2. V shed 3 bases, J shed 6 bases, and the junction held 2 bases outside the gene matches. Germline V lookup: CDR1 LGHDT, CDR2 YNNKEL (reference sequence). The CDR3 spans 15 residues. DNA for the CDR3: TGTGCCAGCAGCCATCCTAGCGGGGGGGCCGGGGAGCTGTTTTTT. Residues: CASSHPSGGAGELFF.

This rearrangement joins TRBV2 to TRBJ1-4; 7 nucleotides agree with TRBD1. This CDR3 is built from 12 residues. The J segment lost 11 bases and the V segment lost 4 bases, leaving 4 bases of the junction unmatched. Per the germline V gene, CDR1 is SNHLY and CDR2 is FYNNEI. This CDR3 is CASSGAGGKLFF. In DNA form, the CDR3 reads TGTGCCAGCAGTGGTGCAGGGGGGAAACTGTTTTTT.

This chain uses TRBV6-1 with TRBJ1-1, with D tentatively TRBD1 (5 bases). Germline CDR1 MNHNS, CDR2 SASEGT. CDR3 length: 16 amino acids. V was shortened by 3 bases and J by 4 bases, with 18 bases between the two germline ends. The CDR3 DNA reads TGTGCCAGCAGTGAGGGGCTTCTGGAACAGCCCACTGAAGCTTTCTTT. This translates into CASSEGLLEQPTEAFF.

The V call is TRBV7-2, the J call TRBJ2-2, with 13 bases identical to TRBD2. This CDR3 contains 15 residues. V shed 6 bases and J 5 bases; nucleotides not matched to a gene: 3. Germline CDR1 is SGHTA and CDR2 is FQGNSA. This CDR3 reads CASSTSGRVTGELFF. The CDR3 DNA follows: TGTGCCAGCAGTACTAGCGGGAGGGTTACCGGGGAGCTGTTTTTT.